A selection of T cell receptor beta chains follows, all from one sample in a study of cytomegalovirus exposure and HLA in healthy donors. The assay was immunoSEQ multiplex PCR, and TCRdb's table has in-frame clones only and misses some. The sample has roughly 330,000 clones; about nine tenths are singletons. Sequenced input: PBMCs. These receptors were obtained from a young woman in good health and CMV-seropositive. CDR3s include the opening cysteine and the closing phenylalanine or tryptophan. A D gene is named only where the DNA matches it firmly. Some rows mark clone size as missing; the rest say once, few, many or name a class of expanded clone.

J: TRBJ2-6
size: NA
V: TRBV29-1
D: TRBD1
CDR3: CSVPGQGTPGANVLTF
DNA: TGCAGCGTTCCGGGACAGGGGACCCCTGGGGCCAACGTCCTGACTTTC

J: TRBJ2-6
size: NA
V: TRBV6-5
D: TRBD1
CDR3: CASGIQGPGANVLTF
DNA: TGTGCCAGCGGGATACAGGGGCCTGGGGCCAACGTCCTGACTTTC

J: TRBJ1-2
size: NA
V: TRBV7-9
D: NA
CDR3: CASSLVGGDYGYTF
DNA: TGTGCCAGCAGCTTAGTAGGGGGTGACTATGGCTACACCTTC

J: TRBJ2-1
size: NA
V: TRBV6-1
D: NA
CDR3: CASSGGQSYNEQFF
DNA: TGTGCCAGCAGTGGTGGACAGTCCTACAATGAGCAGTTCTTC

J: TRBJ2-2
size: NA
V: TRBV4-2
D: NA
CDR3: CASGGTAANTGELFF
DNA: TGTGCCAGCGGTGGGACGGCCGCGAACACCGGGGAGCTGTTTTTT

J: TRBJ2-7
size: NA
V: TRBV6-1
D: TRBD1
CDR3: CASSGRTGTYEQYF
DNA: TGTGCCAGCTCAGGCCGGACAGGGACCTACGAGCAGTACTTC

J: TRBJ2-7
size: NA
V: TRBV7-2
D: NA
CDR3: CASSLAGLSYEQYF
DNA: TGTGCCAGCAGCTTGGCGGGCCTCTCCTACGAGCAGTACTTC

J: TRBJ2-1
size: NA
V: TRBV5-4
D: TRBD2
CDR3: CASSRLAGGYNEQFF
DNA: TGTGCCAGCAGCCGACTAGCGGGGGGGTACAATGAGCAGTTCTTC

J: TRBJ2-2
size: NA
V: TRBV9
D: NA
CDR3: CASSVVEGIQGELFF
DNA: TGTGCCAGCAGCGTAGTTGAGGGGATTCAGGGGGAGCTGTTTTTT

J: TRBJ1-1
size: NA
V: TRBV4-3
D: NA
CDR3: CASSQADRKNTEAFF
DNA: TGCGCCAGCAGCCAGGCAGACCGAAAGAACACTGAAGCTTTCTTT

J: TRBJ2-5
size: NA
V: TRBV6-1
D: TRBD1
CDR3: CASCRQGRETQYF
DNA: TGTGCCAGCTGCCGACAGGGGAGAGAGACCCAGTACTTC

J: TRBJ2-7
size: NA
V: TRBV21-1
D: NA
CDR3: CASSKEDREVREQYF
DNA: TGTGCCAGCAGCAAAGAGGACAGGGAAGTTCGCGAGCAGTACTTC

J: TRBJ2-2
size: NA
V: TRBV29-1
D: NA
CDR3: CSAHSGAQTGELFF
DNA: TGCAGCGCCCATAGCGGTGCTCAGACCGGGGAGCTGTTTTTT

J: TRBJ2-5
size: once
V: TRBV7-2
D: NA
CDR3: CASSWGADYEETQYF
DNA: TGTGCCAGCAGCTGGGGGGCGGACTATGAAGAGACCCAGTACTTC